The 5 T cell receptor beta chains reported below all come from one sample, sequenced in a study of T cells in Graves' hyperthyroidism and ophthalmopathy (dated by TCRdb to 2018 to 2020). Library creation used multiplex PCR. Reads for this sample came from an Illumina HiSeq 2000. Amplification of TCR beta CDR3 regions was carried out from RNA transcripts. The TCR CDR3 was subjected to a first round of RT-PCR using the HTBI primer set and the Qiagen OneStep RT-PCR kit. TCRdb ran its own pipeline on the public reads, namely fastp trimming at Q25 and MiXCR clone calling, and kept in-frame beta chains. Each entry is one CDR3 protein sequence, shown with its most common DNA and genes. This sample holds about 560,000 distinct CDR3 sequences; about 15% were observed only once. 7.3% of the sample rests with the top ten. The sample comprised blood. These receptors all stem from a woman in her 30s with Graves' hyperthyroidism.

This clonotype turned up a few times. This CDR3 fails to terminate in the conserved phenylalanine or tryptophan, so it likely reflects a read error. For the CDR3, the DNA is TGCAGTGCTAGAGATATAGAGACCCAGTACTCC. This translates into CSARDIETQYS. V is TRBV20-1 and J is TRBJ2-5; D is unresolved. Germline V CDR1 and CDR2: DFQATT, SNEGSKA (reference sequence). V was shortened by 0 bases and J by 4 bases, with 3 bases between the two germline ends. CDR3 size: 11 residues.

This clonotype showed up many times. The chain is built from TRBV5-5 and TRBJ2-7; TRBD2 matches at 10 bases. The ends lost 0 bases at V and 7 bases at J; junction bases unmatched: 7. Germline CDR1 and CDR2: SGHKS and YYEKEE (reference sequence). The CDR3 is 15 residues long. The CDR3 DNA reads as TGTGCCAGCAGCTTGGCCTCCCAACTAGCGGGGGAGCAGTACTTC. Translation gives CASSLASQLAGEQYF.

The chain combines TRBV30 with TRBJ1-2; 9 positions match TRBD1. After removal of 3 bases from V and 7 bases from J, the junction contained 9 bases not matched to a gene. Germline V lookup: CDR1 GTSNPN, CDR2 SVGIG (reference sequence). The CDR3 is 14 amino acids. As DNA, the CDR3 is TGTGCCTGGAGCCCCGGGACAGGGACGTTTGGCTACACCTTC. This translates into CAWSPGTGTFGYTF.

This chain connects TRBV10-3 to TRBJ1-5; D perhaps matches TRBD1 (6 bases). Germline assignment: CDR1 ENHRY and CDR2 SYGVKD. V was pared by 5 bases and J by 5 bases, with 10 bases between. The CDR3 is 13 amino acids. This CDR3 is CAISTGSDQPQHF. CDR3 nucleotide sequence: TGTGCCATCAGTACAGGGTCGGATCAGCCCCAGCATTTT.

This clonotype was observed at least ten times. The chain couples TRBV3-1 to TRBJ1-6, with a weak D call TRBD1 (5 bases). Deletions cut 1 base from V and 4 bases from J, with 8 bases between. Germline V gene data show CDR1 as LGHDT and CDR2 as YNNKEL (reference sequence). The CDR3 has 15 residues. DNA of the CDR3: TGTGCCAGCAGCCAAGCGGGGGGTTATAATTCACCCCTCCACTTT. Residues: CASSQAGGYNSPLHF.